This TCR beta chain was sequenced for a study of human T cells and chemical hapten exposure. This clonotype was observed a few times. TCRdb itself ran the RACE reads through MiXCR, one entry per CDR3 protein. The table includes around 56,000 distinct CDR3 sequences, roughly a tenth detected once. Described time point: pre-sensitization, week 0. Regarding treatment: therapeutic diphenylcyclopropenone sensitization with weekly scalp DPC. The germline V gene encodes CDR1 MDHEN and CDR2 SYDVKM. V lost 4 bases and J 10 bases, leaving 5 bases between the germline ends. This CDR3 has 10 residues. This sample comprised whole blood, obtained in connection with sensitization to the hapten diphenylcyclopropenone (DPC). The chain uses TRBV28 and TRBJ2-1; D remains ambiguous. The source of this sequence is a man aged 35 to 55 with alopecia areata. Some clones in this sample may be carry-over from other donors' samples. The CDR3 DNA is TGTGCCAGCAGTTCATGGGAGCAGTTCTTC. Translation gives CASSSWEQFF.